The sample holds a few counts of the clone carrying this T cell receptor beta chain. Its antigen is currently unknown. The entry originates in a study of human T cells and chemical hapten exposure. Overall study context: TCR yields per sample varied mostly from small pooled library volume differences.

TCRdb redid the calling of the RACE reads with MiXCR, one entry per CDR3 protein. The table records some 170,000 distinct CDR3 sequences, roughly 26% of them present only once. The sample's time point: patch test 3, about 24 weeks after DPC sensitization. Specified treatment: therapeutic diphenylcyclopropenone sensitization with weekly scalp DPC. The donor pool consisted of alopecia patients aged 18 to 70 years, considered suitable for DPC. The V gene lost 2 bases and the J gene lost 5 bases, with 12 bases spanning the gap. Germline-derived CDR1 and CDR2 are MNHEY and SMNVEV (reference sequence). This CDR3 has 14 residues. Study outcomes and limitations: No change in TCRs above 1 in 1000 frequency was produced by DPC sensitization.

This chain joins TRBV27 and TRBJ1-1; tentative D call: TRBD1 (6 bases). Sequenced material: whole blood, taken in connection with sensitization to the hapten diphenylcyclopropenone (DPC). The receptor was derived from a woman between 18 and 29 years old with alopecia areata. Some clones in this sample may be carry-over from other donors' samples. The CDR3 region is CASSLTGKRTEAFF. Written as DNA, the CDR3 is TGTGCCAGCAGTTTAACAGGGAAGAGGACTGAAGCTTTCTTT.